The T cell receptor beta chain described here comes from a study of Graves' ophthalmopathy and Graves' hyperthyroidism. Study-level background: Samples of peripheral blood were obtained at initial diagnosis, prior to treatment of any kind.

Looked up from germline, CDR1 is SGHTA and CDR2 is FQGTGA. The CDR3 sequence is 20 residues long. Trimming removed 6 bases from V and 0 bases from J; junction bases left unmatched: 20. For donors with ophthalmopathy, the disease showed moderate-to-severe activity, reached CAS ≥3 and NOSPECS ≥4, and had lasted under 3 months. Other autoimmune diseases, uncontrolled infections, pregnancy and lactation each led to patient exclusion. Transcripts of RNA were the source for amplifying TCR beta CDR3 regions. Amplification began with first-round RT-PCR using HTBI primers, then second-round multiplex PCR was performed. TCRdb itself ran the multiplex PCR reads through MiXCR, one entry per CDR3 protein. In the table there are about 640,000 distinct CDR3 sequences, about 41% of which are singletons. This clonotype was counted between two and nine times.

The receptor was isolated from an adult man with Graves' ophthalmopathy. Input material: peripheral blood. The chain joins TRBV7-3 to TRBJ1-3, with 7 bases aligning to TRBD1. The CDR3: CASSHSAGRQGSFSGNTIYF. The CDR3 nucleotides read TGTGCCAGCAGTCACTCCGCCGGTAGACAGGGAAGTTTCTCTGGAAACACCATATATTTT.